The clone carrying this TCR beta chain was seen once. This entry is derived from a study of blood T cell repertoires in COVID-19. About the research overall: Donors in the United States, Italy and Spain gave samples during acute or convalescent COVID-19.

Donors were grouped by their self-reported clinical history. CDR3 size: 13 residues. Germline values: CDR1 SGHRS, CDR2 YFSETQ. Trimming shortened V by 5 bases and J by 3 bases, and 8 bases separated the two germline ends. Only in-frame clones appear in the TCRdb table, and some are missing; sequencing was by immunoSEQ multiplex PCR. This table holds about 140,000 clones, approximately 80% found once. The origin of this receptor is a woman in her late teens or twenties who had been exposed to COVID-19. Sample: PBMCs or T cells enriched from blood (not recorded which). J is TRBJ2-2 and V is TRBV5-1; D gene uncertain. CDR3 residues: CASRSVDTGELFF. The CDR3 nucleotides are TGCGCCAGCAGGTCGGTCGACACCGGGGAGCTGTTTTTT.